The 25 T cell receptor beta chains below were found in one sample sequenced in a study of follicular helper T cells after annual influenza vaccination. Sequencing used immunoSEQ multiplex PCR; TCRdb keeps in-frame clones, though not all of them. The sample holds just over 8,500 clones, approximately 83% seen once. Described time point: 2013-2014 season, 7 days after vaccination. Material: CXCR5+ CD38- circulating T follicular helper cells from blood, obtained 7 days after influenza vaccination. Subset denoted: circulating Tfh, non-naive CD4+CXCR5+PD-1+ (ICOS+CD38+ or ICOS-CD38-). The receptors come from an adult who received the influenza vaccine.

This clone was counted a single time. This chain uses TRBV5-6 with TRBJ1-3; D remains ambiguous. V lost 0 bases and J lost 0, with 7 bases in between. CDR1 is SGHDT, CDR2 YYEEEE, per germline. This CDR3 has 15 amino acids. The CDR3: CASSLVDSSGNTIYF. CDR3 nucleotides: TGTGCCAGCAGCTTGGTTGATAGCTCTGGAAACACCATATATTTT.

CDR3: CASSRAGTGGKYF. CDR3 DNA sequence: TGTGCCAGCAGTAGAGCTGGGACAGGGGGCAAGTACTTC. The chain links TRBV7-2 to TRBJ2-7, with 12 bases matching TRBD1. CDR3 length: 13 residues. J lost 11 bases, V lost 6 bases, and 8 bases had no gene match. Per germline, CDR1 SGHTA and CDR2 FQGNSA.

The DNA for the CDR3 is TGCAGCGTTGAACCAGTAACAGGGTCGGGCACTGAAGCTTTCTTT. This sequence encodes CSVEPVTGSGTEAFF. The rearrangement links TRBV29-1 to TRBJ1-1, with D maybe TRBD1 (6 bases). Germline V gives CDR1 SQVTM, CDR2 ANQGSEA. V lost 2 bases, J lost 4 bases, and 17 bases lay in between. CDR3 length equals 15 residues.

The V gene is TRBV18, the J gene TRBJ2-5; no definite D call. CDR3 length equals 12 residues. The ends were cut back, 2 bases at V and 5 bases at J, with 6 bases in the middle. The germline CDR1 and CDR2 sequences are KGHSH and LQKENI. CDR3 sequence reads: CASSPSHETQYF. CDR3 nucleotide sequence: TGTGCCAGCTCACCATCCCACGAGACCCAGTACTTC.

This clone has more than one count but fewer than ten. The chain joins TRBV4-3 to TRBJ1-3; D is perhaps TRBD1 (6 bases). Germline CDR1 and CDR2: LGHNA and YSLEER. The length of the CDR3 is 15 residues. V was shortened by 1 base and J by 7 bases, with 14 bases between the two germline ends. CDR3 region: CASSQGAGEGNTIYF. CDR3 DNA: TGCGCCAGCAGCCAAGGTGCAGGGGAAGGGAACACCATATATTTT.

The chain has TRBV19 and TRBJ2-2; a possible D gene is TRBD2 (6 bases). The CDR3 loop spans 14 amino acids. V gave up 6 bases and J gave up 5 bases, with 13 bases separating them. CDR1 is LNHDA and CDR2 is SQIVND in the germline V gene (reference sequence). CDR3 region: CASRAGGATGELFF. The DNA for the CDR3 is TGTGCCAGTAGGGCCGGAGGGGCAACCGGGGAGCTGTTTTTT. Drawing the rest from reference TRBV19 and TRBJ2-2, the complete variable domain is DGGITQSPKYLFRKEGQNVTLSCEQNLNHDAMYWYRQDPGQGLRLIYYSQIVNDFQKGDIAEGYSVSREKKESFPLTVTSAQKNPTAFYLCASRAGGATGELFFGEGSRLTVL.

J is TRBJ2-1 and V is TRBV6-1; D is undetermined. The CDR3 is 15 amino acids. The V end lost 0 bases, the J end lost 1 base, and 7 bases lay between the germline ends. The germline V gene encodes CDR1 MNHNS and CDR2 SASEGT. CDR3 sequence reads: CASSEALGSYNEQFF. CDR3 in DNA: TGTGCCAGCAGTGAAGCGTTGGGATCCTACAATGAGCAGTTCTTC.

This clone was recorded once. The chain recombines TRBV5-1 with TRBJ2-5, with D maybe TRBD1 (6 bases). Germline assignment: CDR1 SGHRS and CDR2 YFSETQ. The CDR3 runs to 15 residues. Trimming removed 4 bases at V and 0 bases at J, with 13 bases between. The CDR3 DNA reads TGCGCCAGCAGCCTACTGGGACAAGACCAAGAGACCCAGTACTTC. Its protein is CASSLLGQDQETQYF.

This rearrangement joins TRBV7-2 to TRBJ2-5; 7 bases fit TRBD2. Germline CDR1 is SGHTA and CDR2 is FQGNSA. The junction had 1 base not matched to a gene; V was cut back by 1 base and J by 5 bases. The CDR3 totals 13 residues. In DNA, the CDR3 is TGTGCCAGCAGCTTAGTGGGGGGGGAGACCCAGTACTTC. It specifies CASSLVGGETQYF.

This clone came up a few times. This chain joins TRBV30 and TRBJ1-5; 7 nucleotides line up with TRBD1. Looked up from germline, CDR1 is GTSNPN and CDR2 is SVGIG (reference sequence). V dropped 5 bases and J dropped 4; count of bases not matched to a gene: 8. The CDR3 contains 14 residues. The CDR3 here is CAWGGQDLNQPQHF. CDR3 nucleotide sequence: TGTGCCTGGGGCGGACAGGATTTAAATCAGCCCCAGCATTTT.

The CDR3 loop reads CASSNGGQGSGYTF. As DNA, the CDR3 is TGTGCCAGCAGCAATGGGGGACAGGGGTCTGGCTACACCTTC. The chain joins TRBV7-9 to TRBJ1-2, with TRBD1 matching over 10 bases. V was pared by 5 bases and J by 7 bases, with 7 bases of the junction left unmatched. CDR1 is SEHNR, CDR2 FQNEAQ, per germline (reference sequence). The CDR3 is 14 residues long.

This clone turned up a few times. This chain uses TRBV7-8 with TRBJ2-1; possible D gene TRBD2, 6 bases. Germline lookup yields CDR1 SGHVS and CDR2 FQNEAQ. Trimming took off 0 bases at V and 5 bases at J, with 14 bases between the two ends. This CDR3 is 16 amino acids long. DNA for the CDR3: TGTGCCAGCAGCTTAGCCGGGACTGGAGTCGACAATGAGCAGTTCTTC. Translating gives CASSLAGTGVDNEQFF.

The chain recombines TRBV7-6 with TRBJ2-2, with D maybe TRBD1 (6 bases). The CDR3 length is 14 residues. Per germline, CDR1 SGHVS and CDR2 FNYEAQ. The V and J ends lost 5 bases and 7 bases respectively, with 14 bases between them. CDR3 in amino acids: CASSPTGSGGELFF. DNA for the CDR3: TGTGCCAGCAGCCCAACAGGGTCTGGCGGGGAGCTGTTTTTT.

This clone has just a few counts. The chain couples TRBV27 to TRBJ1-1; D ambiguous. CDR3 length: 14 amino acids. The germline V and J ends were trimmed by 6 bases and 5 bases, with 16 bases remaining between them. Germline loops: CDR1 MNHEY, CDR2 SMNVEV (reference sequence). CDR3 loop: CASRSGGEVTEAFF. The CDR3, as DNA: TGTGCCAGCAGGTCCGGCGGGGAGGTAACTGAAGCTTTCTTT.

The J gene is TRBJ2-1, the V gene TRBV27, with 10 bases that match TRBD2. The CDR3 sequence is 17 residues long. Germline CDR1 is MNHEY and CDR2 is SMNVEV (reference sequence). V lost 5 bases, J lost 2 bases, and 9 bases stayed unmatched. CDR3 bases: TGTGCCAGCAGTGGATATGGGCTAGCGGGAGCCTACAATGAGCAGTTCTTC. This codes for CASSGYGLAGAYNEQFF.

The chain uses TRBV28 and TRBJ1-1, with 7 bases that match TRBD1. The CDR3 totals 12 residues. The V gene end was trimmed by 6 bases and the J gene end by 7 bases; junction bases not matched to a gene: 5. Germline assignment: CDR1 MDHEN and CDR2 SYDVKM. In DNA, the CDR3 is TGTGCCAGCAGAAGACAGGGTCGTGAAGCTTTCTTT. It specifies CASRRQGREAFF.

The chain joins TRBV19 to TRBJ1-5; 10 bases agree with TRBD1. CDR1 is LNHDA, CDR2 SQIVND, per germline (reference sequence). This CDR3 has 16 amino acids. Unmatched junction bases numbered 5, after V lost 4 bases and J lost 2 bases. The DNA for the CDR3 is TGTGCCAGTAGTAGGGGGACAGGGGCTGGCAATCAGCCCCAGCATTTT. It yields the protein CASSRGTGAGNQPQHF.

This chain connects TRBV25-1 to TRBJ2-7; D possibly matches TRBD1 or TRBD2 (5 bases each). This CDR3 is built from 13 residues. CDR1 MGHDK and CDR2 SYGVNS come from the germline V gene. Trimming cost V 8 bases and J 4 bases, with 15 bases left between them. CDR3 nucleotides: TGTGCCAGCCGGGGCGCCGGGACGTACGAGCAGTACTTC. Protein product: CASRGAGTYEQYF.

This clone has just one count. The chain carries TRBV6-6 and TRBJ1-1; D not resolved. Trimming removed 7 bases at V and 3 bases at J, with 12 bases between. Per germline, CDR1 MNHNY and CDR2 SVGAGI (reference sequence). The length of the CDR3 is 13 residues. The CDR3 DNA is TGTGCCAGCATCAGGAAAGGGTACACTGAAGCTTTCTTT. Translating it yields CASIRKGYTEAFF.

This clone came up a few times. The chain links TRBV30 to TRBJ1-1; a possible D gene is TRBD1 (5 bases). In germline, CDR1 is GTSNPN, CDR2 SVGIG (reference sequence). Between the trimmed V and J ends, which lost 0 bases and 1 base, there was a span of 9 bases. CDR3 length equals 14 residues. CDR3 DNA sequence: TGTGCCTGGAGTGTAACGGGGCCGAACACTGAAGCTTTCTTT. This codes for CAWSVTGPNTEAFF.

This clone has only a few counts. This chain joins TRBV4-2 and TRBJ2-5, with D perhaps TRBD2 (6 bases). Trimming shortened V by 0 bases and J by 5 bases, and 13 bases separated the two germline ends. Looked up from germline, CDR1 is LGHNA and CDR2 is YNFKEQ. The CDR3 consists of 15 residues. In nucleotides, the CDR3 is TGTGCCAGCAGCCAAGAACCTAGCGTGGTGGAGACCCAGTACTTC. Translating gives CASSQEPSVVETQYF.

The chain has TRBV10-3 and TRBJ1-4; tentatively, D is TRBD1 (6 bases). This CDR3 region has 14 residues. The V end lost 10 bases, the J end lost 8 bases, and 20 bases lay between the germline ends. Germline lookup yields CDR1 ENHRY and CDR2 SYGVKD. This chain's CDR3 is CATRGGDFGEKLFF. The CDR3 bases are TGTGCCACCAGGGGAGGGGATTTCGGCGAAAAACTGTTTTTT.

The chain couples TRBV6-5 to TRBJ1-5, with D possibly matching TRBD1 (5 bases). V dropped 9 bases and J dropped 3 bases, with 12 bases sitting between them. CDR1 is MNHEY and CDR2 is SVGAGI in the germline V gene. The CDR3 spans 13 residues. The DNA of the CDR3 is TGTGCCAGTAGTGACAGTATCAATCAGCCCCAGCATTTT. Amino acids: CASSDSINQPQHF.

The rearrangement links TRBV11-3 to TRBJ2-1, with 10 bases aligning to TRBD2. After removal of 2 bases from V and 9 bases from J, the junction contained 7 bases not matched to a gene. CDR3 length: 15 residues. Per the germline V gene, CDR1 is SGHNT and CDR2 is YENEEA. Here the CDR3 reads CASSLSSGSKGEQFF. As DNA, the CDR3 is TGTGCCAGCAGCTTATCTAGCGGGAGTAAGGGTGAGCAGTTCTTC.

V is TRBV30 and J is TRBJ1-1; D is possibly TRBD1 (6 bases). CDR1 and CDR2 from the germline V gene are GTSNPN and SVGIG (reference sequence). This CDR3 contains 13 residues. The germline V and J ends were trimmed by 8 bases and 10 bases, with 23 bases remaining between them. In DNA, the CDR3 is TGTGCCCGCCCTGAAAGGGGGTTCGGGCCAGCTTTCTTT. It encodes CARPERGFGPAFF.